Sequencing of this T cell receptor beta chain was carried out in a study of OX40 agonist ivuxolimab in advanced cancers. Study overall: Ivuxolimab was delivered to patients intravenously every 2 weeks at doses spanning 0.01 to 10 mg/kg. People who had prior anti-PD-1, anti-PD-L1 or anti-CTLA-4 therapy could take part, and approximately 43% had some.

At baseline, cycle 4 day 1, and cycle 7 day 1, blood was sampled. Measured with immunoSEQ multiplex PCR; TCRdb has only the in-frame clones, and not every one. The repertoire has 100,000 to 140,000 clones, 75% to 95% of them found once; the top ten carry about 1.2%. The CDR3 extends over 14 amino acids. V lost 7 bases, J lost 0 bases, and 12 bases lay in between. The germline gives CDR1 LNHDA, CDR2 SQIVND (reference sequence). Here the sequenced sample was CD4+ or CD8+ T cells sorted from blood, taken in a trial of the OX40 agonist ivuxolimab. The receptor was isolated from an adult with an advanced solid tumor such as melanoma, head and neck, liver or kidney cancer. The V and J genes are TRBV19 and TRBJ1-1; D gene unclear. CDR3 in amino acids: CASTRRRLNTEAFF. The CDR3 nucleotides are TGTGCCAGTACCCGGCGGCGGTTGAACACTGAAGCTTTCTTT.